This TCR beta chain was documented in a study of T cell repertoires in cytomegalovirus infection (dated 2019 in TCRdb). About the study as a whole: Because public TCR beta signatures pointed to carriage of CMV infection together with the matching HLA type, the HLA type of each donor mattered for the analysis. General findings and caveats noted by the study authors: The ex vivo response was dominated by HLA-C-restricted CMV-specific TCR beta clonotypes, which also provided the single most frequent clonotype in two of eight donors. Carriers of CMV infection plus the relevant HLA type were discriminated by the cumulative frequency of public TCR beta family members in the study cohort and in an independent roughly 380-donor cohort.

Details on this clonotype: Its antigen remains unidentified. Being one base from a much bigger clone, this may be a read error. This is likely a read error, given that the CDR3 carries no conserved phenylalanine or tryptophan at its end.

These reads were obtained on an Illumina HiSeq 1500. The public reads were run again by TCRdb, first through fastp at Q25 and then through MiXCR, and only productive beta chains were kept. Here each entry gathers all rows of one CDR3 protein and keeps the most common genes and DNA. This sample holds under 850,000 distinct CDR3 sequences; approximately 40% were observed only once. About 2.8% of the sample is taken by the ten largest. V is pared back by 2 bases and J by 8 bases, with 15 bases lying between the germline termini. Termini included, the CDR3 measures 14 amino acids. Here the CDR3 DNA is all that survives: 42 bases in frame from base 1. Reading the germline V gene gives CDR1 SGHVS and CDR2 FQNEAQ.

The sequenced sample was PBMCs. Rearrangement joined TRBV7-8 to TRBJ1-2; no confident D gene assignment can be made. The sequence was obtained from a human donor in good health (CMV status not recorded). Some clones in this sample may be carry-over from other donors' samples. CDR3 reads: CASSLLPDAEGYTL. The DNA sequence is given as TGTGCCAGCAGCTTATTGCCTGACGCGGAAGGCTACACCTTA.